Sequencing of this T cell receptor (beta chain) was carried out in a study of T cell repertoires in cytomegalovirus infection. Study information: Newly reported HLA-C-restricted and thoroughly characterized HLA-B-restricted CMV epitopes were employed. Public TCR beta signatures marked donors with CMV infection and the matching HLA.

This CDR3 spans 16 amino acids. In germline, CDR1 is SEHNR, CDR2 FQNEAQ (reference sequence). Study outcomes and limitations: Within the response measured ex vivo, HLA-C-restricted CMV-specific TCR beta clonotypes were dominant. Carriage of CMV together with the relevant HLA was identifiable through cumulative public TCR beta family frequency.

Of note for this clonotype: What it binds is not known. A much larger clonotype is one base distant, so this may be a read error.

TCRdb recomputed calls from the reads with MiXCR, one row per CDR3 protein. In the table there are about 920,000 distinct CDR3 sequences, 30% to 40% of which are singletons. This receptor was obtained from a human donor in good health (CMV status not recorded). Some clones in this sample may be carry-over from other donors' samples. V is TRBV7-9 and J is TRBJ2-5; TRBD2 matches at 7 bases. Sequenced here: cultured CD8+ T cells from PBMCs, sampled from culture after CMV antigen stimulation. In nucleotides, the CDR3 is TGTGTCAGCAGCTACGGGAGCGGGGTCTACCAAGAGACCCAGTACTTC. Protein: CVSSYGSGVYQETQYF.